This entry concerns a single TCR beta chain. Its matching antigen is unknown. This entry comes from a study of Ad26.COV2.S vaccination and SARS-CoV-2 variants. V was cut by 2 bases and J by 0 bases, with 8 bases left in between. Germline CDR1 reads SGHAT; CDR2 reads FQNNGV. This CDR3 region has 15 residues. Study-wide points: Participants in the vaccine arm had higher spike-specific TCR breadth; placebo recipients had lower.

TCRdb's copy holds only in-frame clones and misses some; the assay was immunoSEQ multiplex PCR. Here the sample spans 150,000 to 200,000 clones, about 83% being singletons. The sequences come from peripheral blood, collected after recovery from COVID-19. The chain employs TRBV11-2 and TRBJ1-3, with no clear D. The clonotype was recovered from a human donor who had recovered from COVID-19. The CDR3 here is CASSLRTLSGNTIYF. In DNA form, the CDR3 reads TGTGCCAGCAGCTTAAGAACACTCTCTGGAAACACCATATATTTT.